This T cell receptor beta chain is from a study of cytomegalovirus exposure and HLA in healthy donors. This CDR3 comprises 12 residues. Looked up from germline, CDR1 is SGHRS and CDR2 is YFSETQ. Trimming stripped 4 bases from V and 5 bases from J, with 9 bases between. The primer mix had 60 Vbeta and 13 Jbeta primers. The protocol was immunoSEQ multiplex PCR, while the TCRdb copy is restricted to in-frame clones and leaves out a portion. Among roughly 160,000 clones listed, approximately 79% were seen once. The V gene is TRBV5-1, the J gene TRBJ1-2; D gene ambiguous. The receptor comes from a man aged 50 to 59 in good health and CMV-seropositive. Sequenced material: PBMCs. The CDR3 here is CASSPPDYGYTF. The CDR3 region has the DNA TGCGCCAGCAGCCCACCAGATTATGGCTACACCTTC.